This passage covers 16 T cell receptor beta chains from one sample sequenced in a study of cytomegalovirus exposure and HLA in healthy donors. 60 Vbeta and 13 Jbeta primers were used in PCR. Generated by immunoSEQ multiplex PCR, the TCRdb table keeps only in-frame clones and is missing some. In the table there are some 91,000 clones, around four fifths of which are singletons. The specimen sequenced was PBMCs. Receptors originate from a woman between 55 and 75 years old in good health and CMV-seronegative.

This clone has a handful of counts. The gene calls are TRBV10-2 and TRBJ1-1; D is perhaps TRBD1 (5 bases). This CDR3 contains 12 residues. In germline, CDR1 is WSHSY, CDR2 SAAADI. The ends were cut back, 2 bases at V and 7 bases at J, with 8 bases in the middle. The CDR3 DNA reads as TGCGCCAGCAGTGAGCGAACAGGTGAAGCTTTCTTT. Translating gives CASSERTGEAFF.

V usage is TRBV5-1 and J usage is TRBJ1-1; a weak D match, TRBD1 (6 bases). CDR1 is SGHRS and CDR2 is YFSETQ in the germline V gene. This CDR3 has 14 amino acids. V lost 0 bases and J lost 3, with 9 bases in between. CDR3 in amino acids: CASSLEGGHTEAFF. CDR3 coding DNA: TGCGCCAGCAGCTTGGAAGGGGGTCACACTGAAGCTTTCTTT.

This rearrangement joins TRBV29-1 to TRBJ1-2; no firm D call. CDR3 length equals 12 residues. V lost 3 bases, J lost 8 bases, and 13 bases lay in between. The germline V gene has CDR1 SQVTM and CDR2 ANQGSEA. The CDR3 DNA reads as TGCAGCGTTGATAACGGTGGTCGAGGCTACACCTTC. Translated, it gives CSVDNGGRGYTF.

The V call is TRBV25-1, the J call TRBJ1-3; 7 bases agree with TRBD1. The CDR3 contains 16 residues. CDR1 and CDR2 from the germline V gene are MGHDK and SYGVNS. With V trimmed by 4 bases and J by 1 base, 7 bases remained unmatched. CDR3 in amino acids: CASSATGLWSGNTIYF. CDR3 in DNA: TGTGCCAGCAGTGCGACAGGGCTCTGGTCTGGAAACACCATATATTTT.

V and J are TRBV7-2 and TRBJ2-5; 12 positions match TRBD2. The CDR3 is 14 amino acids. The junction had 6 bases not matched to a gene; V was cut back by 8 bases and J by 5 bases. CDR1 is SGHTA, CDR2 FQGNSA, per germline. CDR3 in DNA: TGTGCCAGCCGGCTAGCGGGAGGGAGGGAGACCCAGTACTTC. Translated: CASRLAGGRETQYF.

The chain combines TRBV4-3 with TRBJ2-5; TRBD2 matches at 7 bases. Trimming cost V 6 bases and J 7 bases; bases outside gene matches: 11. This CDR3 is built from 14 residues. Germline V gene data show CDR1 as LGHNA and CDR2 as YSLEER. The CDR3 loop is CASRPRLAGGTQYF. As DNA, the CDR3 is TGCGCCAGCAGACCCAGACTAGCTGGCGGGACCCAGTACTTC.

V usage is TRBV4-1 and J usage is TRBJ2-7; no clear D gene. V lost 2 bases and J 12 bases, leaving 17 bases between the germline ends. The CDR3 length is 13 residues. Germline-derived CDR1 and CDR2 are MGHRA and YSYEKL. The CDR3 loop is CASSQYYTENLYF. The CDR3 bases are TGCGCCAGCAGCCAATACTACACGGAAAATCTGTACTTC.

J is TRBJ2-1 and V is TRBV5-1; TRBD1 matches at 9 bases. Germline V gene sequence: CDR1 SGHRS, CDR2 YFSETQ. The CDR3 loop spans 15 amino acids. J gave up 8 bases and V 6 bases, and 12 bases lay outside the gene matches. CDR3 residues: CASTIGGQGLDEQFF. CDR3 DNA sequence: TGCGCCAGCACCATCGGGGGACAGGGCCTTGATGAGCAGTTCTTC. The whole variable domain, filled in from reference TRBV5-1 and TRBJ2-1, reads KAGVTQTPRYLIKTRGQQVTLSCSPISGHRSVSWYQQTPGQGLQFLFEYFSETQRNKGNFPGRFSGRQFSNSRSEMNVSTLELGDSALYLCASTIGGQGLDEQFFGPGTRLTVL.

This rearrangement joins TRBV5-1 to TRBJ1-2, with 8 bases lining up with TRBD1. Germline CDR1 SGHRS, CDR2 YFSETQ. The CDR3 spans 15 residues. With 0 bases clipped from V and 2 bases from J, the junction kept 3 bases outside the gene matches. The CDR3 spells CASSLAGGLNYGYTF. DNA of the CDR3: TGCGCCAGCAGCTTGGCAGGGGGCTTGAACTATGGCTACACCTTC.

The V gene is TRBV7-2, the J gene TRBJ1-6; 11 nucleotides align to TRBD1. The CDR3 has 15 amino acids. With 6 bases clipped from V and 12 bases from J, the junction kept 10 bases outside the gene matches. Germline lookup yields CDR1 SGHTA and CDR2 FQGNSA. The CDR3 sequence is CASSPMDRGLGPLHF. CDR3 sequence (DNA): TGTGCCAGCAGTCCAATGGACAGGGGGCTAGGACCCCTCCACTTT.

The J gene is TRBJ2-5, the V gene TRBV4-1, with 7 bases that match TRBD2. Germline V gene lookup returns CDR1 MGHRA and CDR2 YSYEKL. The CDR3 is 17 residues long. V shed 0 bases and J 4 bases; nucleotides not matched to a gene: 11. CDR3 region: CASSQDFWRGRRETQYF. The CDR3 nucleotides read TGCGCCAGCAGCCAAGATTTCTGGCGGGGGAGGCGAGAGACCCAGTACTTC.

This chain links TRBV28 with TRBJ1-1; TRBD1 might be the D (5 bases). Germline values: CDR1 MDHEN, CDR2 SYDVKM. This CDR3 has 16 amino acids. Between the trimmed V and J ends, which lost 5 bases and 1 base, there was a span of 17 bases. CDR3 sequence reads: CASSTPAGPTNTEAFF. CDR3 sequence (DNA): TGTGCCAGCAGTACTCCTGCAGGGCCGACGAACACTGAAGCTTTCTTT.

The V call is TRBV7-2, the J call TRBJ2-1, with 16 bases aligning to TRBD2. There are 15 residues in the CDR3. V shed 3 bases, J shed 13 bases, and the junction held 6 bases outside the gene matches. The germline V gene has CDR1 SGHTA and CDR2 FQGNSA. CDR3 nucleotide sequence: TGTGCCAGCAGCTTGGGACTAGCGGGAGGGCGAAGACAGTTCTTC. It translates to CASSLGLAGGRRQFF.

The CDR3 here is CASSLVRGSTYNEQFF. The CDR3 bases are TGCGCCAGCAGCCTCGTTAGGGGTAGCACCTACAATGAGCAGTTCTTC. The chain is built from TRBV4-3 and TRBJ2-1; D may be TRBD1 (5 bases). V was shortened by 4 bases and J by 2 bases, with 15 bases between the two germline ends. Looked up from germline, CDR1 is LGHNA and CDR2 is YSLEER. This CDR3 has 16 residues.

The chain combines TRBV9 with TRBJ1-3; maybe TRBD1 (6 bases). The CDR3 consists of 14 residues. CDR1 SGDLS and CDR2 YYNGEE come from the germline V gene. V was cut by 0 bases and J by 2 bases, with 6 bases left in between. The CDR3: CASSVDRAGNTIYF. CDR3 sequence (DNA): TGTGCCAGCAGCGTAGACAGGGCTGGAAACACCATATATTTT.

The J gene is TRBJ1-2, the V gene TRBV4-3; possible D gene TRBD1, 5 bases. Per germline, CDR1 LGHNA and CDR2 YSLEER. This CDR3 has 12 residues. Trimming stripped 0 bases from V and 8 bases from J, with 7 bases between. The CDR3 is CASSQDSGGYTF. As DNA, the CDR3 is TGCGCCAGCAGCCAAGATTCAGGGGGCTACACCTTC.